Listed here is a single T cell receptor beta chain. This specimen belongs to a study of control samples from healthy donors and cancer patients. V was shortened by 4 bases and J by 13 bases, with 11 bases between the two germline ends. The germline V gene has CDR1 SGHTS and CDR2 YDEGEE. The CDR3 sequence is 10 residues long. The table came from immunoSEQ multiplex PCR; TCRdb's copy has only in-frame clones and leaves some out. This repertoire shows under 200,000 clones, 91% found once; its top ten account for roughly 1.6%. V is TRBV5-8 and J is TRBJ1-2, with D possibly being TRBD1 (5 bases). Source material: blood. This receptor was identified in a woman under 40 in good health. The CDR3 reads CASSPREATF. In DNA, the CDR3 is TGTGCCAGCAGCCCCAGGGAGGCCACCTTC. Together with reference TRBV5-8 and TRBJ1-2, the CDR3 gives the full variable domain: EAGVTQSPTHLIKTRGQQATLRCSPISGHTSVYWYQQALGLGLQFLLWYDEGEERNRGNFPPRFSGRQFPNYSSELNVNALELEDSALYLCASSPREATFGSGTRLTVV.